This T cell receptor beta chain was found in a study of somatic mutations in cytotoxic T cells in rheumatoid arthritis. Whole-study context: Among the T-cell populations stained with V beta antibodies, some were separated by flow sorting at nearly 100% purity, including V beta1+ cells whose TCRB was sequenced.

This clone was seen a handful of times. Its antigen is still unknown. Assay: immunoSEQ multiplex PCR; the TCRdb copy retains only in-frame clones and omits some. The sample contains about 16,000 clones, nearly 80% of which appear only once. Study findings and constraints: CD8+ T-cell clonality did not differ significantly between rheumatoid arthritis patients and age-matched healthy controls.

Unmatched junction bases numbered 8, after V lost 3 bases and J lost 4 bases. CDR1 SGDLS and CDR2 YYNGEE come from the germline V gene. The length of the CDR3 is 15 residues. The chain uses TRBV9 and TRBJ2-7; 9 bases match TRBD1. The clonotype was recovered from an adult with rheumatoid arthritis. Source material: CD8+ T cells sorted from blood. The CDR3 DNA is TGTGCCAGCAGCGCCCGGTCCGGACAGGGGTACGAGCAGTACTTC. This codes for CASSARSGQGYEQYF.